Listed below are T cell receptor beta chains from one sample, sequenced in a study of CD8 T cells in ankylosing spondylitis. In TCRdb, the 5' RACE reads were re-called with MiXCR into one record per CDR3 protein. Here the sample spans about 540,000 distinct CDR3 sequences, roughly an eighth being singletons. The sample taken for sequencing was blood, either unsorted or a sorted T cell fraction (not recorded which). Receptors originate from a male donor with ankylosing spondylitis. CDR3s include the opening cysteine and the closing phenylalanine or tryptophan. D genes are given only for firm matches. Clone size is not always given. Where it is, it says once, few, many or a class for expanded clones.

V: TRBV3-1
size: many
D: .
J: TRBJ2-2
DNA: TGTGCCAGCAGCCCCCTACGGGGGCTCACCGGGGAGCTGTTTTTT
CDR3: CASSPLRGLTGELFF

V: TRBV12-3/TRBV12-4
size: many
D: .
J: TRBJ1-2
DNA: TGTGCCAGCAGCAGAACAGCCTCCAAGTATGGCTACACCTTC
CDR3: CASSRTASKYGYTF

V: TRBV5-1
size: many
D: .
J: TRBJ2-5
DNA: TGCGCCAGCACCATCACACCGGCAGGAGAGACCCAGTACTTC
CDR3: CASTITPAGETQYF

V: TRBV5-1
size: few
D: .
J: TRBJ1-1
DNA: TGCGCCAGCAGCTTGTCTGACAGGCGGAACACTGAAGCTTTCTTT
CDR3: CASSLSDRRNTEAFF

V: TRBV7-9
size: .
D: .
J: TRBJ2-1
DNA: TGTGCCAGCAGCTCTACCCCAAGGTTCTATGAGCAGTTCTTC
CDR3: CASSSTPRFYEQFF

V: TRBV4-1
size: few
D: TRBD1
J: TRBJ2-2
DNA: TGCGCAAGCAGCCAGTCTTTCACAGGGGGAGGCACCGGGGAGCTGTTTTTT
CDR3: CASSQSFTGGGTGELFF

V: TRBV20-1
size: few
D: TRBD1
J: TRBJ1-2
DNA: TGCAGTGCTAAAACTATGGACAGGATCTATGGCTACACCTTC
CDR3: CSAKTMDRIYGYTF

V: TRBV3-1
size: few
D: TRBD1
J: TRBJ1-2
DNA: TGTGCCAGCAGCTTTCGGACAGGGGACGGCTACACCTTC
CDR3: CASSFRTGDGYTF

V: TRBV6-2/TRBV6-3
size: .
D: .
J: TRBJ2-7
DNA: TGTGCCAGCGCGGACAACTCCTACGAGCAGTACTTC
CDR3: CASADNSYEQYF

V: TRBV20-1
size: .
D: .
J: TRBJ2-3
DNA: TGCAGTGCTGGGACGGCCGCCCCCGATACGCAGTATTTT
CDR3: CSAGTAAPDTQYF

V: TRBV11-2
size: few
D: .
J: TRBJ2-4
DNA: TGTGCCAGTACTCGAGGCGGGACCCAAAACATTCAGTACTTC
CDR3: CASTRGGTQNIQYF

V: TRBV10-3
size: few
D: .
J: TRBJ1-1
DNA: TGTGCCTCCACGGGCTTCTCCATGAACACTGAAGCTTTCTTT
CDR3: CASTGFSMNTEAFF

V: TRBV5-1
size: medium-sized
D: .
J: TRBJ2-2
DNA: TGTGCCAGCAGTTTATCTTCAGCGAACACCGGGGAGCTGTTTTTT
CDR3: CASSLSSANTGELFF

V: TRBV10-2
size: .
D: .
J: TRBJ1-1
DNA: TGCGCCAGCGGGAGGGCGAACACTGAAGCTTTCTTT
CDR3: CASGRANTEAFF

V: TRBV15
size: .
D: TRBD2
J: TRBJ2-3
DNA: TGTGCCACCGGACCGAGAGCTAGCGGGATAGATACGCAGTATTTT
CDR3: CATGPRASGIDTQYF

V: TRBV6-5
size: many
D: TRBD2
J: TRBJ2-3
DNA: TGTGCCAGCAGTTATGCGGGGGGTTGGGGTACGCAGTATTTT
CDR3: CASSYAGGWGTQYF

V: TRBV20-1
size: .
D: .
J: TRBJ2-4
DNA: TGCAGTGCAAGAAGGATGGAGGGGGGCATTCAGTACTTC
CDR3: CSARRMEGGIQYF

V: TRBV13
size: few
D: TRBD2
J: TRBJ2-1
DNA: TGTGCCAGCAGCCACAGCGGGAGGGGGTACAATGAGCAGTTCTTC
CDR3: CASSHSGRGYNEQFF